What follows are 12 T cell receptor beta chains derived from one specimen sequenced in a study of cytomegalovirus exposure and HLA in healthy donors. The PCR employed 60 Vbeta primers together with 13 Jbeta primers. Only in-frame clones appear in the TCRdb table, and some are missing; sequencing was by immunoSEQ multiplex PCR. The sample includes some 200,000 clones, approximately 90% seen only once; the top ten take roughly 0.99%. The specimen sequenced was PBMCs. The receptors come from a young woman in good health and CMV-seronegative.

Only one count was recorded for this clone. The chain links TRBV7-9 to TRBJ1-4; possible D gene TRBD1, 6 bases. V was trimmed by 4 bases and J by 3 bases, leaving 9 bases between them. The CDR3 consists of 14 residues. The germline CDR1 and CDR2 sequences are SEHNR and FQNEAQ (reference sequence). CDR3 region: CASSSDRSNEKLFF. The CDR3 DNA sequence: TGTGCCAGCAGCTCAGACAGGTCTAATGAAAAACTGTTTTTT. The variable domain in full, with the rest retrieved from reference TRBV7-9 and TRBJ1-4, is DTGVSQNPRHKITKRGQNVTFRCDPISEHNRLYWYRQTLGQGPEFLTYFQNEAQLEKSRLLSDRFSAERPKGSFSTLEIQRTEQGDSAMYLCASSSDRSNEKLFFGSGTQLSVL.

The V call is TRBV7-2, the J call TRBJ1-5; the D gene is possibly TRBD1 (5 bases). Germline assignment: CDR1 SGHTA and CDR2 FQGNSA. This CDR3 contains 15 residues. V was cut by 2 bases and J by 0 bases, with 8 bases left in between. CDR3 residues: CASSLSTVSNQPQHF. CDR3 in DNA: TGTGCCAGCAGCTTATCGACAGTTAGCAATCAGCCCCAGCATTTT.

The chain uses TRBV7-9 and TRBJ2-7; weak D call: TRBD1 (8 bases). Per the germline V gene, CDR1 is SEHNR and CDR2 is FQNEAQ (reference sequence). This CDR3 comprises 15 residues. Deletions cut 4 bases from V and 3 bases from J, with 16 bases between. The CDR3 DNA is TGTGCCAGCAGCTCCCACAGGGGGGGAGGCTACGAGCAGTACTTC. It is translated as CASSSHRGGGYEQYF.

CDR3 loop: CASRDRPPNYGYTF. The DNA of the CDR3 is TGCGCCAGTCGTGACAGGCCTCCTAACTATGGCTACACCTTC. The J gene is TRBJ1-2, the V gene TRBV5-1; TRBD1 might be the D (6 bases). V gave up 8 bases and J gave up 0 bases, with 14 bases separating them. The CDR3 has 14 residues. CDR1 is SGHRS, CDR2 YFSETQ, per germline.

The chain uses TRBV5-4 and TRBJ2-7; D gene ambiguous. The germline CDR1 and CDR2 sequences are SGHNT and YYREEE (reference sequence). The CDR3 runs to 12 residues. Trimming took off 4 bases at V and 5 bases at J, with 10 bases between the two ends. CDR3 in amino acids: CASSPTSHEQYF. CDR3 bases: TGTGCCAGCAGCCCTACTTCCCACGAGCAGTACTTC.

The chain recombines TRBV4-1 with TRBJ1-4; D unclear. With 1 base removed from V and 7 bases from J, the gap between germline ends came to 4 bases. The CDR3 runs 12 residues. Looked up from germline, CDR1 is MGHRA and CDR2 is YSYEKL. In nucleotides, the CDR3 is TGCGCCAGCAGCCAAGTGGCTGAAAAACTGTTTTTT. It codes for CASSQVAEKLFF.

The chain uses TRBV7-2 and TRBJ2-2; 7 bases line up with TRBD1. The CDR3 has 16 residues. V shed 5 bases, J shed 2 bases, and the junction held 8 bases outside the gene matches. Germline CDR1 and CDR2: SGHTA and FQGNSA. The CDR3 region is CASSRFRDSNTGELFF. As DNA, the CDR3 is TGTGCCAGCAGCCGCTTCAGGGACAGTAACACCGGGGAGCTGTTTTTT.

This clone was recorded only once. The identical CDR3 is also encoded by other nucleotide sequences in the sample. The chain joins TRBV5-6 to TRBJ1-2, with D possibly matching TRBD1 (5 bases). CDR3 length: 13 amino acids. Trimming shortened V by 4 bases and J by 3 bases, and 10 bases separated the two germline ends. Germline V gives CDR1 SGHDT, CDR2 YYEEEE. CDR3 region: CASSPTGDYGYTF. In DNA, the CDR3 is TGTGCCAGCAGCCCTACGGGGGACTATGGCTACACCTTC.

The chain couples TRBV9 to TRBJ1-2, with TRBD1 as a possible D gene (6 bases). V was pared by 0 bases and J by 8 bases, with 11 bases between. This CDR3 region has 13 residues. From germline, CDR1 is SGDLS and CDR2 YYNGEE. The CDR3 DNA follows: TGTGCCAGCAGCGTAGGACAGGAGGAAGGCTACACCTTC. Its translation: CASSVGQEEGYTF. The full variable domain, with the rest looked up from reference TRBV9 and TRBJ1-2, is DSGVTQTPKHLITATGQRVTLRCSPRSGDLSVYWYQQSLDQGLQFLIQYYNGEERAKGNILERFSAQQFPDLHSELNLSSLELGDSALYFCASSVGQEEGYTFGSGTRLTVV.

The chain joins TRBV19 to TRBJ1-5, with TRBD1 identical over 9 bases. The ends lost 6 bases at V and 5 bases at J; junction bases unmatched: 5. This CDR3 is 14 amino acids long. Germline V gene sequence: CDR1 LNHDA, CDR2 SQIVND (reference sequence). The CDR3 DNA is TGTGCCAGTAGGCTACAGGGGGCCTATCAGCCCCAGCATTTT. Amino acid sequence: CASRLQGAYQPQHF.

The chain recombines TRBV5-6 with TRBJ1-5, with D perhaps TRBD1 (6 bases). This CDR3 comprises 13 residues. Per the germline V gene, CDR1 is SGHDT and CDR2 is YYEEEE. V lost 2 bases, J lost 5 bases, and 8 bases lay in between. CDR3 DNA sequence: TGTGCCAGCAGCTTAGGGGGGGATCAGCCCCAGCATTTT. This encodes CASSLGGDQPQHF.

The V and J genes are TRBV10-3 and TRBJ2-3; 11 bases are shared with TRBD2. CDR3 length: 15 amino acids. In germline, CDR1 is ENHRY, CDR2 SYGVKD. V lost 8 bases to trimming and J lost 6 bases; unmatched junction nucleotides: 10. The CDR3 here is CAILPGSGRVDTQYF. For the CDR3, the DNA is TGTGCCATCCTCCCCGGTAGCGGGAGGGTGGATACGCAGTATTTT.